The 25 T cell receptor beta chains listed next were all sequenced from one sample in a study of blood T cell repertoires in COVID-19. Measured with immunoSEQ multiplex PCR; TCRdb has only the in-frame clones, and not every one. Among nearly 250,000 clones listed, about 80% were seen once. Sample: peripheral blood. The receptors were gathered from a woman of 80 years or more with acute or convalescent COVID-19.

CDR3 coding DNA: TGTGCCAGCAGGGAAAGACTAGCGGGAGTTAGCACAGATACGCAGTATTTT. Its translation: CASRERLAGVSTDTQYF. This rearrangement joins TRBV2 to TRBJ2-3, with 12 bases that match TRBD2. J was trimmed by 0 bases and V by 6 bases; bases with no gene match: 7. The V gene's germline CDR1 is SNHLY and CDR2 FYNNEI. This CDR3 spans 17 amino acids.

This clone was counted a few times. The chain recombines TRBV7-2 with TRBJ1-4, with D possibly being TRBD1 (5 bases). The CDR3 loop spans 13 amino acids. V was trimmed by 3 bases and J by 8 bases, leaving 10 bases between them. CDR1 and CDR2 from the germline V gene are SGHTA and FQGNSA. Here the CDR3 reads CASSLRQREKLFF. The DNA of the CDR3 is TGTGCCAGCAGCTTGCGACAGAGAGAAAAACTGTTTTTT.

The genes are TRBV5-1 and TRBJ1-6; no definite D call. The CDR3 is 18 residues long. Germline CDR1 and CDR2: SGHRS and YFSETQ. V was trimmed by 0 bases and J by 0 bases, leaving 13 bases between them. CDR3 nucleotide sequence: TGCGCCAGCAGCTTGGCCTATCACGAAAGCTCCTATAATTCACCCCTCCACTTT. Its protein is CASSLAYHESSYNSPLHF.

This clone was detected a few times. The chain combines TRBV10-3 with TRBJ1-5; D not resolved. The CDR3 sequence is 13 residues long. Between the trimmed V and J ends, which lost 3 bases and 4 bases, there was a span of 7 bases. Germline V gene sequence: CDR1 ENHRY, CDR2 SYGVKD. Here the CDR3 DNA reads TGTGCCATCAGTGAAACAGAGAATCAGCCCCAGCATTTT. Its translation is CAISETENQPQHF.

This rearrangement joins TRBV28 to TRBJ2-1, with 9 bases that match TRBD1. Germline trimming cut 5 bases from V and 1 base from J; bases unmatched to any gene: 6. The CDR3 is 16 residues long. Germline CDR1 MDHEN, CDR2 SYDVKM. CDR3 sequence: CASSPTGTGSYNEQFF. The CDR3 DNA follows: TGTGCCAGCAGTCCTACCGGGACAGGGTCCTACAATGAGCAGTTCTTC.

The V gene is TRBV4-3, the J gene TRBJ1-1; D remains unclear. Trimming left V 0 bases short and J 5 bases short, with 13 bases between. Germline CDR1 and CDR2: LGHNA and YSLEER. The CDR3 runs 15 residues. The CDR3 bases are TGCGCCAGCAGCCAAGAAGTGAGGGTTACAACTGAAGCTTTCTTT. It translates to CASSQEVRVTTEAFF.

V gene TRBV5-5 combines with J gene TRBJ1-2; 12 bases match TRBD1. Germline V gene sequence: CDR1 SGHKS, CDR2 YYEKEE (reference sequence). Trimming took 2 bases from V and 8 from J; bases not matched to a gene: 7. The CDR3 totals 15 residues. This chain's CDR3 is CASSFIRDRGPGYTF. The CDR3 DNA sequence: TGTGCCAGCAGCTTTATCCGGGACAGGGGGCCAGGCTACACCTTC.

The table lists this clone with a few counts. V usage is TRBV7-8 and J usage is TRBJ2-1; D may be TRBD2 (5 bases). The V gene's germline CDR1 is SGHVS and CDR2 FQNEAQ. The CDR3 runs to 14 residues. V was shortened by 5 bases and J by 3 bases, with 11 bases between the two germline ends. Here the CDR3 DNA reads TGTGCCAGCAGCCGCCTCGCGGGCTACAATGAGCAGTTCTTC. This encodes CASSRLAGYNEQFF.

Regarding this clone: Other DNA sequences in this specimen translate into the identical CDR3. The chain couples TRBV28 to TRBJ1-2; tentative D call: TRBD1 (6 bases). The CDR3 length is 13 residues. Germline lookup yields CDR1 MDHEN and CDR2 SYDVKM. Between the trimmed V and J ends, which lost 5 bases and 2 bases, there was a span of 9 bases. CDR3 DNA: TGTGCCAGCAGTGGGGGGGGCAACTATGGCTACACCTTC. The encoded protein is CASSGGGNYGYTF.

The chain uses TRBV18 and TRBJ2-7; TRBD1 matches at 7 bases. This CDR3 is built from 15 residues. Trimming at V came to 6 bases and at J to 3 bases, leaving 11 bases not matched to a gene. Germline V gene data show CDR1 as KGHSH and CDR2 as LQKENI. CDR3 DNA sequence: TGTGCCAGCTCTCTAGAAACAGGGGCTATCTACGAGCAGTACTTC. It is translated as CASSLETGAIYEQYF. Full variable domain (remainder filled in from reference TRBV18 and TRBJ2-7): NAGVMQNPRHLVRRRGQEARLRCSPMKGHSHVYWYRQLPEEGLKFMVYLQKENIIDESGMPKERFSAEFPKEGPSILRIQQVVRGDSAAYFCASSLETGAIYEQYFGPGTRLTVT.

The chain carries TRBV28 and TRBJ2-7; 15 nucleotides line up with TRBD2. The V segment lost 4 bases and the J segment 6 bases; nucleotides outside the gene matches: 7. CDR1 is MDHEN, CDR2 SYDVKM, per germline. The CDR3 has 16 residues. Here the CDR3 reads CASSSGTSGRRGEQYF. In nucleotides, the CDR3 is TGTGCCAGCAGTTCCGGGACTAGCGGGAGGCGGGGCGAGCAGTACTTC.

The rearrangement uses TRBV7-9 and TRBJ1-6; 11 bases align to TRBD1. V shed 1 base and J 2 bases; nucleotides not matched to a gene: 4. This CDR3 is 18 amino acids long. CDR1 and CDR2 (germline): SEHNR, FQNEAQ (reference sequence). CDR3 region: CASSLGGQGGTYNSPLHF. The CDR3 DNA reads TGTGCCAGCAGCTTAGGGGGACAGGGGGGAACCTATAATTCACCCCTCCACTTT.

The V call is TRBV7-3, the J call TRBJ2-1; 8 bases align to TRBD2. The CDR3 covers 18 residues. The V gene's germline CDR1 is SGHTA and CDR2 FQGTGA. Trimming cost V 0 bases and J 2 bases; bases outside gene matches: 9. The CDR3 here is CASSLTYAGGRTYNEQFF. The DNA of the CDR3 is TGTGCCAGCAGCTTAACTTACGCGGGGGGCCGCACCTACAATGAGCAGTTCTTC.

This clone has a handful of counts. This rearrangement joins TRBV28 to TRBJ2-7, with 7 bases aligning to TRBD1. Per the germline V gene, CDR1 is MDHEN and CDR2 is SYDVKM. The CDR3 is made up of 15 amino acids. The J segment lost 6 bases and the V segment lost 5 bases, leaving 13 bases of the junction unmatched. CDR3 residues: CASSTRDSPWGEQYF. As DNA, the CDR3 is TGTGCCAGCAGTACCCGGGACAGTCCCTGGGGCGAGCAGTACTTC. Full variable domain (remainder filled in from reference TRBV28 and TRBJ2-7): DVKVTQSSRYLVKRTGEKVFLECVQDMDHENMFWYRQDPGLGLRLIYFSYDVKMKEKGDIPEGYSVSREKKERFSLILESASTNQTSMYLCASSTRDSPWGEQYFGPGTRLTVT.

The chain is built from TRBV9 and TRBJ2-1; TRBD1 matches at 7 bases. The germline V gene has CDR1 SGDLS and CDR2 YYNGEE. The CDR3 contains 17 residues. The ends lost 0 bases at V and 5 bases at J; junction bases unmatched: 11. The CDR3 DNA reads TGTGCCAGCAGCGTAGAATCTAGGGGGCCTAACAACAATGAGCAGTTCTTC. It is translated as CASSVESRGPNNNEQFF.

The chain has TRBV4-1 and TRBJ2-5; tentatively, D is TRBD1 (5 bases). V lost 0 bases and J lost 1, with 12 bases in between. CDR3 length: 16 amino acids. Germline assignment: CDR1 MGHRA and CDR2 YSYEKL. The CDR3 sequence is CASSQDGVQGQETQYF. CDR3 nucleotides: TGCGCCAGCAGCCAAGACGGTGTCCAGGGCCAAGAGACCCAGTACTTC.

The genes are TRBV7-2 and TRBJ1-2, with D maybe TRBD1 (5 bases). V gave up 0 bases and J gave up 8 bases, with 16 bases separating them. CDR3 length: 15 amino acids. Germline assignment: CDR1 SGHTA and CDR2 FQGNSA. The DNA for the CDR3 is TGTGCCAGCAGCTTAGCGTGGGGCGCGGGATACGGCTACACCTTC. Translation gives CASSLAWGAGYGYTF.

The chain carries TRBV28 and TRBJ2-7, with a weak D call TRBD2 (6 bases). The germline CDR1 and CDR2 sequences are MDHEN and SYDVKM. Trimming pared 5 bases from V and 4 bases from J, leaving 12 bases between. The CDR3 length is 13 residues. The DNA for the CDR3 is TGTGCCAGCAGTCGTCTAGCGCCTTACGAGCAGTACTTC. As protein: CASSRLAPYEQYF.

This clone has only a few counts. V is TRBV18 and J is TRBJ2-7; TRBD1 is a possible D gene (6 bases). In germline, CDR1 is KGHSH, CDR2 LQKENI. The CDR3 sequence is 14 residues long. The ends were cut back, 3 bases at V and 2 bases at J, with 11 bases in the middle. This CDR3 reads CASSPRGETYEQYF. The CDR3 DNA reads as TGTGCCAGCTCACCCAGGGGAGAAACCTACGAGCAGTACTTC.

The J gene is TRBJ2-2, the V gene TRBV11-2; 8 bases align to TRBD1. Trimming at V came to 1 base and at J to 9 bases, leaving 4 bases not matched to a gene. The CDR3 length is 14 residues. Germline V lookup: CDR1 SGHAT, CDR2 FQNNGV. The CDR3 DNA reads TGTGCCAGCAGCTTAGCGGCAGGGGGCCGGGAGCTGTTTTTT. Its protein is CASSLAAGGRELFF.

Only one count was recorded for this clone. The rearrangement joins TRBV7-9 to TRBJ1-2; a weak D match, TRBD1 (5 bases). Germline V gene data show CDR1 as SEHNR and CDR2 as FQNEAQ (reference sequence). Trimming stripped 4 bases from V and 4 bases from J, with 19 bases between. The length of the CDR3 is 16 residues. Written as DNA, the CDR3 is TGTGCCAGCAGCTCTTACTCTCCGGGGGTTCTCTATGGCTACACCTTC. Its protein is CASSSYSPGVLYGYTF.

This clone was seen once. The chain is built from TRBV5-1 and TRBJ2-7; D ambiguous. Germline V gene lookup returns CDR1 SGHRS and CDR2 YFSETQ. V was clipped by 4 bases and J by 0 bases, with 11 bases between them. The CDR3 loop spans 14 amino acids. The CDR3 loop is CASSLLSNSYEQYF. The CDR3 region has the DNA TGCGCCAGCAGCCTCCTAAGTAACTCCTACGAGCAGTACTTC.

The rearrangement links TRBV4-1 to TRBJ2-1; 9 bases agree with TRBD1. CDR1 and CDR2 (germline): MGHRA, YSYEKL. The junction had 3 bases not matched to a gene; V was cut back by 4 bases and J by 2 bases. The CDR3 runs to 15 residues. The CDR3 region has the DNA TGCGCCAGCAGCCCGGACAGGGGAGCCTACAATGAGCAGTTCTTC. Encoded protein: CASSPDRGAYNEQFF.

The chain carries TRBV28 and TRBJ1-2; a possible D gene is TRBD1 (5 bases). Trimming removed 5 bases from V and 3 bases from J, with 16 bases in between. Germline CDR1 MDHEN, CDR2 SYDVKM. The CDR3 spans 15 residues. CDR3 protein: CASSGRVPRDYGYTF. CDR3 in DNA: TGTGCCAGCAGTGGCCGGGTCCCCAGGGACTATGGCTACACCTTC.

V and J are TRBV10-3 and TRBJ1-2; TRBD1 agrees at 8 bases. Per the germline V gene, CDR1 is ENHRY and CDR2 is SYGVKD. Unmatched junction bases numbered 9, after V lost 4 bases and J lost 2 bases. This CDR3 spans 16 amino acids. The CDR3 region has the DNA TGTGCCATCAGTGCCCTAGACAGGGGAGCAAACTATGGCTACACCTTC. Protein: CAISALDRGANYGYTF.